This TCR beta chain was sequenced in a study of blood T cell repertoires in COVID-19. Study in general: T cells, B-cell-depleted T cells, or PBMCs provided the cDNA or gDNA that served as material.

Trimming removed 3 bases from V and 3 bases from J; junction bases left unmatched: 7. Germline lookup yields CDR1 KGHSH and CDR2 LQKENI. The CDR3 loop spans 15 amino acids. In the source study's methods: Using reference gene primer amplification, nucleated cell counts were estimated. The data were produced by immunoSEQ multiplex PCR, yet TCRdb's version contains in-frame clones alone and is incomplete. The V and J calls and clone size are taken from that table; D and trimming were inferred from the DNA. The sample lists some 44,000 clones, 92% occurring once. The source of this sequence is a human donor in a cohort sampled during active COVID-19. The sequencing input was peripheral blood. V gene TRBV18 combines with J gene TRBJ2-5; 7 positions match TRBD1. Written as DNA, the CDR3 is TGTGCCAGCTCACCTCGCTCGGGACAGAAAGAGACCCAGTACTTC. This translates into CASSPRSGQKETQYF.